This passage covers 6 T cell receptor beta chains from one sample sequenced in a study of response to subunit inactivated influenza vaccine. TCRdb processed the RT-PCR reads anew with MiXCR; each CDR3 protein has one entry. Found here are 650,000 to 700,000 distinct CDR3 sequences, 15% to 19% of them singletons; the top ten hold under 14%. Sequenced material: PBMCs from blood, taken 11 to 12 days after vaccination. These TCRs come from a man aged 45-60 years who received an inactivated influenza vaccine.

This chain connects TRBV14 to TRBJ2-5; D uncertain. V dropped 2 bases and J dropped 3 bases, with 7 bases sitting between them. The CDR3 extends over 13 amino acids. CDR1 and CDR2 (germline): SGHDN, FVKESK. This CDR3 is CASSQFMEETQYF. The CDR3 DNA reads TGTGCCAGCAGCCAATTTATGGAAGAGACCCAGTACTTC.

The V and J genes are TRBV6-2 or TRBV6-3 and TRBJ1-1; D is unresolved. V gave up 0 bases and J gave up 1 base, with 12 bases separating them. The germline CDR1 and CDR2 sequences are MNHEY and SVGEGT. There are 16 residues in the CDR3. The CDR3 is CASSYSISYGNTEAFF. CDR3 nucleotides: TGTGCCAGCAGTTACTCGATATCATACGGGAACACTGAAGCTTTCTTT.

This CDR3 reads CASSPNSGLKFYEQYF. The CDR3 DNA is TGTGCCAGCAGCCCCAACAGCGGACTTAAATTCTACGAGCAGTACTTC. V is TRBV11-2 and J is TRBJ2-7; D might be TRBD2 (5 bases). The CDR3 extends over 16 amino acids. The V end was cut by 5 bases, the J end by 3 bases, with 20 bases between. Germline V gene lookup returns CDR1 SGHAT and CDR2 FQNNGV.

The chain carries TRBV24-1 and TRBJ1-5, with D uncertain. CDR3 size: 12 residues. Germline V lookup: CDR1 KGHDR, CDR2 SFDVKD. Trimming stripped 2 bases from V and 9 bases from J, with 7 bases between. The CDR3 bases are TGTGCCACCAGTGATTCGGGCCCGCCCCAGCATTTT. This sequence encodes CATSDSGPPQHF.

V and J are TRBV20-1 and TRBJ2-5; D is possibly TRBD1 (6 bases). Germline CDR1 DFQATT, CDR2 SNEGSKA (reference sequence). The CDR3 runs to 15 residues. Trimming cost V 8 bases and J 2 bases, with 21 bases left between them. The CDR3 is CSSGVGWGRQETQYF. CDR3 bases: TGCAGTAGTGGCGTAGGGTGGGGGCGTCAAGAGACCCAGTACTTC.

This clonotype has only a few counts. This rearrangement joins TRBV6-5 to TRBJ1-5, with 8 bases lining up with TRBD1. Germline V gives CDR1 MNHEY, CDR2 SVGAGI. The V gene end was trimmed by 0 bases and the J gene end by 6 bases; junction bases not matched to a gene: 4. The CDR3 is 15 amino acids. In DNA form, the CDR3 reads TGTGCCAGCAGTTACTCGGGGACAGGAGGTCAGCCCCAGCATTTT. As protein: CASSYSGTGGQPQHF.